A selection of T cell receptor beta chains follows, all from one sample in a study of T cells in Graves' hyperthyroidism and ophthalmopathy. Each CDR3 protein is one row after TCRdb ran MiXCR on the multiplex PCR reads. The repertoire holds about 400,000 distinct CDR3 sequences, with roughly 15% as singletons. The sequencing input was blood. The receptors stem from a woman aged 30 to 39 with Graves' ophthalmopathy. CDR3s include the opening cysteine and the closing phenylalanine or tryptophan. Fields, in order: V gene, D gene, J gene, clone size, CDR3 protein, CDR3 DNA. D genes are given only for firm matches. Some rows mark clone size as missing; the rest say once, few, many or name a class of expanded clone.

TRBV28	-	TRBJ2-3	few	CASSPYTGTQYF	TGTGCCAGCAGTCCCTACACAGGTACGCAGTATTTT
TRBV5-1	TRBD2	TRBJ2-5	many	CASSLVRSTSGGRETQYF	TGCGCCAGCAGCTTGGTGAGGTCAACTAGCGGGGGCCGGGAGACCCAGTACTTC
TRBV20-1	-	TRBJ2-1	many	CSARAWGSTYNEQFF	TGCAGTGCTAGAGCCTGGGGGAGCACCTACAATGAGCAGTTCTTC
TRBV6-1	-	TRBJ2-1	few	CASRGPREQQFF	TGTGCCAGCAGGGGACCTCGGGAGCAGCAGTTCTTC
TRBV19	-	TRBJ1-2	many	CASSSRGENYGYTF	TGTGCCAGTAGTTCGAGGGGTGAAAACTATGGCTACACCTTC
TRBV12-3/TRBV12-4	TRBD2	TRBJ2-7	many	CASSSPSTSGALNYEQYF	TGTGCCAGCAGTTCGCCATCTACTAGCGGAGCGCTAAACTACGAGCAGTACTTC
TRBV6-5	-	TRBJ2-2	-	CASSYSIGSGELFF	TGTGCCAGCAGTTACTCGATCGGTTCCGGGGAGCTGTTTTTT
TRBV7-9	-	TRBJ2-2	few	CASSPLAGELFF	TGTGCCAGCAGCCCCCTAGCCGGGGAGCTGTTTTTT
TRBV10-3	-	TRBJ1-1	many	CAISVATKSTEAFF	TGTGCCATCAGTGTCGCCACGAAATCCACTGAAGCTTTCTTT
TRBV30	TRBD1	TRBJ2-7	-	CAWRGQGFYEQYF	TGTGCCTGGAGGGGACAGGGGTTCTACGAGCAGTACTTC
TRBV2	TRBD2	TRBJ2-5	many	CASQLAGGIKETQYF	TGTGCCTCCCAGTTAGCGGGGGGGATTAAAGAGACCCAGTACTTC
TRBV9	TRBD1	TRBJ1-2	few	CASSVEHPPGQGSLGYGYTF	TGTGCCAGCAGCGTAGAACACCCCCCGGGACAGGGGAGCTTAGGCTATGGCTACACCTTC
TRBV28	-	TRBJ1-5	many	CASSPGLGAAGPQHF	TGTGCCAGCAGCCCTGGGTTGGGGGCCGCGGGGCCCCAGCATTTT
TRBV14	-	TRBJ2-5	many	CASSQDRGTQYF	TGTGCCAGCAGCCAAGACCGGGGGACCCAGTACTTC
TRBV12-3/TRBV12-4	TRBD1	TRBJ2-5	many	CASSPRQGPEAQYF	TGTGCCAGCAGCCCTCGACAGGGCCCCGAGGCCCAGTACTTC
TRBV20-1	-	TRBJ1-5	many	CSAPQNQPQHF	TGCAGCGCTCCTCAGAATCAGCCCCAGCATTTT
TRBV3-1	-	TRBJ2-5	many	CASSQDQGYAETQYF	TGTGCCAGCAGCCAAGACCAGGGTTATGCGGAGACCCAGTACTTC
TRBV20-1	TRBD2	TRBJ2-7	-	CSASTLAGGSEQYF	TGCAGTGCCAGCACACTAGCGGGGGGGAGCGAGCAGTACTTC
TRBV10-3	TRBD1	TRBJ1-1	many	CAISEGQGITEAFF	TGTGCCATCAGCGAGGGACAGGGGATAACTGAAGCTTTCTTT
TRBV29-1	-	TRBJ2-7	many	CSVVGRPRHYEQYF	TGCAGCGTTGTGGGCCGGCCAAGACACTACGAGCAGTACTTC
TRBV20-1	-	TRBJ2-2	-	CSARMAANTGELFF	TGCAGTGCTAGAATGGCAGCGAACACCGGGGAGCTGTTTTTT
TRBV6-1	-	TRBJ2-3	few	CASRGGGGEDTQYF	TGTGCCAGCAGAGGGGGCGGGGGCGAAGATACGCAGTATTTT
TRBV10-1	-	TRBJ2-5	-	CASSDPDSGQETQYF	TGCGCCAGCAGTGACCCGGACAGCGGGCAAGAGACCCAGTACTTC
TRBV28	TRBD2	TRBJ2-1	many	CATYVLRGGGNEQFF	TGTGCCACCTACGTACTACGGGGGGGGGGCAATGAGCAGTTCTTC
TRBV10-3	TRBD2	TRBJ2-3	many	CAITGTSGRTDTQYF	TGTGCCATCACCGGAACTAGCGGGCGCACAGATACGCAGTATTTT
TRBV3-1	-	TRBJ1-6	many	CASSPDSKNSPLHF	TGTGCCAGCAGCCCGGACAGTAAAAATTCACCCCTCCACTTT
TRBV3-1	TRBD1	TRBJ1-1	many	CASSRGSFGTGGSWAEAFF	TGTGCCAGCAGCCGAGGCTCATTCGGGACAGGGGGCTCTTGGGCTGAAGCTTTCTTT
TRBV2	TRBD1	TRBJ1-6	many	CASRRTGDRASSSYNSPLHF	TGTGCCAGCAGAAGGACCGGGGACAGGGCCTCCAGCTCCTATAATTCACCCCTCCACTTT
TRBV29-1	TRBD2	TRBJ2-5	few	CSAWTSGGETQYF	TGCAGCGCCTGGACTAGCGGGGGTGAGACCCAGTACTTC
TRBV27	-	TRBJ2-2	many	CASSFLGEPTGELFF	TGTGCCAGCAGTTTTCTGGGGGAGCCTACCGGGGAGCTGTTTTTT
TRBV18	-	TRBJ1-1	many	CASSPMDSSNTEAFF	TGTGCCAGCTCACCTATGGACAGTTCGAACACTGAAGCTTTCTTT
TRBV7-2	-	TRBJ1-5	many	CASSLGQAINQPQHF	TGTGCCAGCAGCTTAGGACAGGCGATCAATCAGCCCCAGCATTTT
TRBV12-5	TRBD1	TRBJ1-5	many	CASGLRGQPQHF	TGTGCTAGTGGACTCAGGGGGCAGCCCCAGCATTTT
TRBV4-1	TRBD2	TRBJ2-2	many	CASSQAYSGAGLTGELFF	TGCGCCAGCAGCCAAGCCTACAGCGGGGCAGGACTCACCGGGGAGCTGTTTTTT
TRBV12-5	-	TRBJ2-4	few	CASGSPRRDPYQYF	TGTGCTAGTGGTTCGCCCCGCAGGGATCCCTATCAGTACTTC
TRBV5-6	TRBD2	TRBJ2-1	many	CASSLFSSGSYNEQFF	TGTGCCAGCAGCTTGTTTTCTAGCGGATCCTACAATGAGCAGTTCTTC
TRBV12-3/TRBV12-4	-	TRBJ2-3	many	CASSLGTGDTQYF	TGTGCCAGCAGCTTAGGAACAGGAGATACGCAGTATTTT
TRBV20-1	-	TRBJ1-2	few	CSARTEANYGYTF	TGCAGTGCCCGGACTGAAGCTAACTATGGCTACACCTTC
TRBV7-2	-	TRBJ1-3	many	CASSIRGATIYF	TGTGCCAGCAGCATCAGGGGCGCCACCATATATTTT
TRBV6-1	TRBD1	TRBJ1-1	many	CASIEPSGTGAFF	TGTGCCAGCATCGAGCCCTCCGGGACAGGGGCTTTCTTT
TRBV6-1	-	TRBJ1-6	few	CASFFWGSYNSPLHF	TGTGCCAGTTTTTTTTGGGGATCCTATAATTCACCCCTCCACTTT
TRBV29-1	-	TRBJ2-5	few	CSGRKGGGIAETQYF	TGCAGCGGTAGGAAGGGGGGTGGCATAGCAGAGACCCAGTACTTC
TRBV12-3/TRBV12-4	-	TRBJ1-4	many	CASRGQINEKLFF	TGTGCCAGCAGAGGACAGATTAATGAAAAACTGTTTTTT
TRBV15	-	TRBJ2-1	many	CATSRVIDRHYNEQFF	TGTGCCACCAGCAGAGTTATTGACCGCCACTACAATGAGCAGTTCTTC
TRBV24-1	-	TRBJ2-1	many	CATSDSDRGEQFF	TGTGCCACCAGTGACTCAGACCGAGGGGAGCAGTTCTTC
TRBV29-1	-	TRBJ1-4	many	CSVLPDDNEKLFF	TGCAGCGTTTTACCAGACGATAATGAAAAACTGTTTTTT
TRBV11-1	TRBD2	TRBJ2-7	once	CASSLGGASTEQYF	TGCGCCAGCAGCTTGGGAGGGGCTTCTACCGAGCAGTACTTC